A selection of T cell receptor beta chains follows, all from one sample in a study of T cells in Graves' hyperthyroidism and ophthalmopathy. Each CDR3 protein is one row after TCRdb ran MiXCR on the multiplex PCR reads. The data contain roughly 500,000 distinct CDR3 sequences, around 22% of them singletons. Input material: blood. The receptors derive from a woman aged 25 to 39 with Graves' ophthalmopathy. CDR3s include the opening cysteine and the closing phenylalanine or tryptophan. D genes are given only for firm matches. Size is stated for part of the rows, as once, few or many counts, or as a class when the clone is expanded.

CDR3nt: TGCAGTGCTAGAGCGGCGGTCAGTTTC; CDR3aa: CSARAAVSF; j_gene: TRBJ1-2; d_gene: .; abundance: many; v_gene: TRBV20-1
CDR3nt: TGTGCCAGCAGCCCCCGGGGGGTTATCGGAAATTCACCCCTCCACTTT; CDR3aa: CASSPRGVIGNSPLHF; j_gene: TRBJ1-6; d_gene: .; abundance: once; v_gene: TRBV7-8
CDR3nt: TGTGCCTGGAGTTTCAGGACCGAGCAGTACTTC; CDR3aa: CAWSFRTEQYF; j_gene: TRBJ2-7; d_gene: .; abundance: many; v_gene: TRBV30
CDR3nt: TGCGCCAGCAGCTTACCGGGACAGGGAATGGGCTACACCTTC; CDR3aa: CASSLPGQGMGYTF; j_gene: TRBJ1-2; d_gene: TRBD1; abundance: few; v_gene: TRBV5-1
CDR3nt: TGTGCCAGCAGTTACTCGAGGGGGTCTCTGAACACTGAAGCTTTCTTT; CDR3aa: CASSYSRGSLNTEAFF; j_gene: TRBJ1-1; d_gene: .; abundance: few; v_gene: TRBV6-2/TRBV6-3
CDR3nt: TGTGCCAGCAGTTCAACATGGGGGGGATCCTACGAGCAGTACTTC; CDR3aa: CASSSTWGGSYEQYF; j_gene: TRBJ2-7; d_gene: TRBD2; abundance: many; v_gene: TRBV6-5
CDR3nt: TGCGCCAGCAGCCTACGACTAGCGGGGAGCTCCTACGAGCAGTACTTC; CDR3aa: CASSLRLAGSSYEQYF; j_gene: TRBJ2-7; d_gene: TRBD2; abundance: few; v_gene: TRBV5-1
CDR3nt: TGTGCCAGCAGTGACCTAGCGGGGACCCAAGAGACCCAGTACTTC; CDR3aa: CASSDLAGTQETQYF; j_gene: TRBJ2-5; d_gene: TRBD2; abundance: many; v_gene: TRBV2
CDR3nt: TGTGCCAGCAGGCCAGGGGATCGGAATCAGCCCCAGCATTTT; CDR3aa: CASRPGDRNQPQHF; j_gene: TRBJ1-5; d_gene: .; abundance: .; v_gene: TRBV6-1
CDR3nt: TGTGCCAGTAGTATTTCTGGAAGCAATCAGCCCCAGCATTTT; CDR3aa: CASSISGSNQPQHF; j_gene: TRBJ1-5; d_gene: .; abundance: many; v_gene: TRBV19
CDR3nt: TGCAGTGCTAGACAGTATCCGGCTCCGAATCAGCCCCAGCATTTT; CDR3aa: CSARQYPAPNQPQHF; j_gene: TRBJ1-5; d_gene: .; abundance: .; v_gene: TRBV20-1
CDR3nt: TGTGCCACCAGTGATTTCGAAGAGCTCCAAGAGACCCAGTACTTC; CDR3aa: CATSDFEELQETQYF; j_gene: TRBJ2-5; d_gene: .; abundance: many; v_gene: TRBV24-1
CDR3nt: TGTGCCAGCACCCCCGGGACACCTTTGAACACTGAAGCTTTCTTT; CDR3aa: CASTPGTPLNTEAFF; j_gene: TRBJ1-1; d_gene: .; abundance: .; v_gene: TRBV6-2/TRBV6-3
CDR3nt: TGTGCCAGCAGTTTAGAGGGGGCCTACGAGCAGTACTTC; CDR3aa: CASSLEGAYEQYF; j_gene: TRBJ2-7; d_gene: .; abundance: many; v_gene: TRBV27
CDR3nt: TGTGCCAGCAGTTACGTAGCGGGGGGAGAGACCCAGTACTTC; CDR3aa: CASSYVAGGETQYF; j_gene: TRBJ2-5; d_gene: TRBD2; abundance: many; v_gene: TRBV6-5
CDR3nt: TGTGCCAGCAGCTTGAGGGTTGGGGGCCTGTACTTC; CDR3aa: CASSLRVGGLYF; j_gene: TRBJ2-7; d_gene: .; abundance: .; v_gene: TRBV11-2
CDR3nt: TGCAGCGTTGAAATCTATACAGTTACCTACGAGCAGTACTTC; CDR3aa: CSVEIYTVTYEQYF; j_gene: TRBJ2-7; d_gene: .; abundance: .; v_gene: TRBV29-1
CDR3nt: TGCGCCAGCAGCCAAGATTCCGGGGGAAGGGCCCTAGCTAACTATGGCTACACCTTC; CDR3aa: CASSQDSGGRALANYGYTF; j_gene: TRBJ1-2; d_gene: .; abundance: few; v_gene: TRBV4-1
CDR3nt: TGTGCCAGCAGTCCCAGGGGAAAGCCCCAGCATTTT; CDR3aa: CASSPRGKPQHF; j_gene: TRBJ1-5; d_gene: .; abundance: .; v_gene: TRBV27
CDR3nt: TGCAGCGTTGGGCGGGACAGGGGTGGCTATGGCTACACCTTC; CDR3aa: CSVGRDRGGYGYTF; j_gene: TRBJ1-2; d_gene: TRBD1; abundance: many; v_gene: TRBV29-1
CDR3nt: TGTGCCAGCAGCCACACTAGCGGGGGGTTAGATACGCAGTATTTT; CDR3aa: CASSHTSGGLDTQYF; j_gene: TRBJ2-3; d_gene: TRBD2; abundance: .; v_gene: TRBV12-3/TRBV12-4
CDR3nt: TGCGCCAGCAGCTATGGGACAGGGGATCATCAGCCCCAGCATTTT; CDR3aa: CASSYGTGDHQPQHF; j_gene: TRBJ1-5; d_gene: TRBD1; abundance: few; v_gene: TRBV5-1
CDR3nt: TGCGCCAGCAGCCCCGGGACAGGGGGCACGGGCACTGAAGCTTTCTTT; CDR3aa: CASSPGTGGTGTEAFF; j_gene: TRBJ1-1; d_gene: TRBD1; abundance: many; v_gene: TRBV5-1
CDR3nt: TGTGCCAGCAGCCATACGAGGGCAGGGAACACTGAAGCTTTCTTT; CDR3aa: CASSHTRAGNTEAFF; j_gene: TRBJ1-1; d_gene: .; abundance: .; v_gene: TRBV11-2
CDR3nt: TGTGCCAGCAGTTTAGGGGTCGCGGGAGGCTACACCTTC; CDR3aa: CASSLGVAGGYTF; j_gene: TRBJ1-2; d_gene: .; abundance: many; v_gene: TRBV27
CDR3nt: TGTGCCAGCAGTGAATCGGTGAGACACTCAAGCTCCTACGAGCAGTACTTC; CDR3aa: CASSESVRHSSSYEQYF; j_gene: TRBJ2-7; d_gene: .; abundance: many; v_gene: TRBV25-1
CDR3nt: TGTGCCAGCAGCCAAGGAGGCGTTGAAGCTTTCTTT; CDR3aa: CASSQGGVEAFF; j_gene: TRBJ1-1; d_gene: .; abundance: many; v_gene: TRBV3-1
CDR3nt: TGTGCCAGTAGTATTAATGCGGGGCCGCTGGAAAACATTCAGTACTTC; CDR3aa: CASSINAGPLENIQYF; j_gene: TRBJ2-4; d_gene: .; abundance: .; v_gene: TRBV19
CDR3nt: TGTGCCAGCAGCGTCGACAGGGGGCACGGGACTGAAGCTTTCTTT; CDR3aa: CASSVDRGHGTEAFF; j_gene: TRBJ1-1; d_gene: TRBD1; abundance: few; v_gene: TRBV7-2
CDR3nt: TGTGCCAGCAGTCCCCGTTCTAGCGACGGGGAGCTGTTTTTT; CDR3aa: CASSPRSSDGELFF; j_gene: TRBJ2-2; d_gene: .; abundance: .; v_gene: TRBV6-1
CDR3nt: TGTGCCAGCAGTTTAAGGAGGGACTATGGCTACACCTTC; CDR3aa: CASSLRRDYGYTF; j_gene: TRBJ1-2; d_gene: .; abundance: many; v_gene: TRBV12-3/TRBV12-4
CDR3nt: TGTGCCACCCTCAAGACAATCACTGAAGCTTTCTTT; CDR3aa: CATLKTITEAFF; j_gene: TRBJ1-1; d_gene: .; abundance: many; v_gene: TRBV24-1
CDR3nt: TGCAGTGCTAGTGCCACAGGGTTCTATGGCTACACCTTC; CDR3aa: CSASATGFYGYTF; j_gene: TRBJ1-2; d_gene: .; abundance: .; v_gene: TRBV20-1
CDR3nt: TGTGCCAGCAGCTTGACTAGCGGGGCCTACAATGAGCAGTTCTTC; CDR3aa: CASSLTSGAYNEQFF; j_gene: TRBJ2-1; d_gene: TRBD2; abundance: few; v_gene: TRBV13
CDR3nt: TGTGCCAGCAGCTTAGGTAGCGGGGGGGCTTCCTACACCCAAGAGACCCAGTACTTC; CDR3aa: CASSLGSGGASYTQETQYF; j_gene: TRBJ2-5; d_gene: TRBD2; abundance: many; v_gene: TRBV11-2
CDR3nt: TGTGCCAGCAGCTTAGATCTACAGGGGGCGAACACCGGGGAGCTGTTTTTT; CDR3aa: CASSLDLQGANTGELFF; j_gene: TRBJ2-2; d_gene: TRBD1; abundance: .; v_gene: TRBV11-2
CDR3nt: TGTGCCAGCTCACAAACAGGGGTTCTCGGAAATCAGCCCCAGCATTTT; CDR3aa: CASSQTGVLGNQPQHF; j_gene: TRBJ1-5; d_gene: TRBD1; abundance: many; v_gene: TRBV18
CDR3nt: TGTGCCAGCAGCTTAGTCTGGGGAACCCAAGAGACCCAGTACTTC; CDR3aa: CASSLVWGTQETQYF; j_gene: TRBJ2-5; d_gene: .; abundance: .; v_gene: TRBV11-2
CDR3nt: TGCAGTGACATACGGGCAAGGACAGGGGCAAAAAACTATGGCTACACCTTC; CDR3aa: CSDIRARTGAKNYGYTF; j_gene: TRBJ1-2; d_gene: TRBD1; abundance: many; v_gene: TRBV20-1
CDR3nt: TGTGCCAGCAGCGTAGCTCCGACAGCCGAAGCTTTCTTT; CDR3aa: CASSVAPTAEAFF; j_gene: TRBJ1-1; d_gene: .; abundance: .; v_gene: TRBV9
CDR3nt: TGTGCCAGTAGTATAGACCAACCCGGGAACACTGAAGCTTTCTTT; CDR3aa: CASSIDQPGNTEAFF; j_gene: TRBJ1-1; d_gene: .; abundance: .; v_gene: TRBV19
CDR3nt: TGTGCCAGCAGCGATGTCCAGACTGGAAACACCATATATTTT; CDR3aa: CASSDVQTGNTIYF; j_gene: TRBJ1-3; d_gene: .; abundance: many; v_gene: TRBV13
CDR3nt: TGTGCCAGCAGCCAAGAGGGGGCAGGTAGCTGGGGCGAGCAGTACTTC; CDR3aa: CASSQEGAGSWGEQYF; j_gene: TRBJ2-7; d_gene: .; abundance: .; v_gene: TRBV3-1
CDR3nt: TGTGCCAGCACCCCCTCTCTCAATCAGCCCCAGCATTTT; CDR3aa: CASTPSLNQPQHF; j_gene: TRBJ1-5; d_gene: .; abundance: once; v_gene: TRBV6-2/TRBV6-3
CDR3nt: TGTGCCAGCAGTTTGGGCGTATCTAACTACGAGCAGTACTTC; CDR3aa: CASSLGVSNYEQYF; j_gene: TRBJ2-7; d_gene: .; abundance: many; v_gene: TRBV12-3/TRBV12-4
CDR3nt: TGTGCCAGCAGTTACAGCGGGGGGCTTAAAGAGACCAAGTACTTC; CDR3aa: CASSYSGGLKETKYF; j_gene: TRBJ2-5; d_gene: TRBD2; abundance: .; v_gene: TRBV12-3/TRBV12-4
CDR3nt: TGTGCCAGTAGGGATGGAAGGAAGGGCTTGAACACTGAAGCTTTCTTT; CDR3aa: CASRDGRKGLNTEAFF; j_gene: TRBJ1-1; d_gene: .; abundance: few; v_gene: TRBV19
CDR3nt: TGTGCCAGCAGGGCAGTCGGGGCTGGAAACACCATATATTTT; CDR3aa: CASRAVGAGNTIYF; j_gene: TRBJ1-3; d_gene: .; abundance: many; v_gene: TRBV28
CDR3nt: TGTGCCAGCACCTTAGCGGGGGGTCTCCAAGAGACCCAGTACTTC; CDR3aa: CASTLAGGLQETQYF; j_gene: TRBJ2-5; d_gene: TRBD2; abundance: .; v_gene: TRBV6-1
CDR3nt: TGTGCCAGCTCCGGGACAGGGGTGGTTCAGCCCCAGCATTTT; CDR3aa: CASSGTGVVQPQHF; j_gene: TRBJ1-5; d_gene: TRBD1; abundance: .; v_gene: TRBV25-1